Listed below are T cell receptor beta chains from one sample, sequenced in a study of blood T cell repertoires in COVID-19. Method: immunoSEQ multiplex PCR; TCRdb's copy keeps in-frame clones and lacks some. The table records tens of thousands of clones, about nine tenths of them present only once. Sequences were obtained from peripheral blood. The source of these receptors is a human donor in a cohort sampled during active COVID-19. CDR3s leave out the opening cysteine and the closing phenylalanine or tryptophan. The size of a clone is reported for some rows only, either as once, few or many, or as a class for expanded clones.

size | length | J | V | CDR3
- | 14 | TRBJ2-2 | TRBV5-4 | ASLSFGQGFTGELF
- | 14 | TRBJ2-7 | TRBV18 | ASSPRDSLGSYEQY
- | 12 | TRBJ2-1 | TRBV11-2 | ASSSGRWGNEQF
- | 12 | TRBJ2-3 | TRBV5-1 | ASSPILASDTQY
- | 15 | TRBJ1-1 | TRBV15 | ATSSILQAGMNTEAF
- | 14 | TRBJ1-5 | TRBV7-2 | ASSLRTGRGDQPQH
- | 14 | TRBJ2-1 | TRBV29-1 | SVLGKGDRNYNEQF
- | 15 | TRBJ1-5 | TRBV5-1 | ASSLTGQGGSNQPQH
- | 10 | TRBJ2-7 | TRBV7-9 | ALRRENYEQY
- | 12 | TRBJ2-5 | TRBV11-2 | ASTPDRAQETQY
- | 14 | TRBJ2-2 | TRBV9 | ASSRGLTTNTGELF
- | 13 | TRBJ2-3 | TRBV28 | ASSSRGASTDTQY
once | 13 | TRBJ2-7 | TRBV6-5 | ASSYSASGSHEQY
- | 11 | TRBJ1-1 | TRBV29-1 | SAQGQGRTEAF
- | 10 | TRBJ2-5 | TRBV6-5 | ASGPGGATQY
- | 13 | TRBJ2-3 | TRBV10-3 | ATMKLAGGTDTQY
- | 12 | TRBJ2-7 | TRBV27 | ASSLWDRHYEQY
- | 15 | TRBJ2-3 | TRBV28 | ASSLGLAGVNTDTQY
- | 12 | TRBJ2-1 | TRBV19 | ASTGTSGSDEQF
- | 13 | TRBJ1-1 | TRBV16 | ASSQSTGDATEAF
- | 10 | TRBJ2-1 | TRBV12-3/TRBV12-4 | ASSLGKGEQF
- | 13 | TRBJ2-1 | TRBV28 | ASSLVSTTGNEQF
- | 12 | TRBJ2-7 | TRBV5-4 | ASQTRTGAREQY
- | 12 | TRBJ2-1 | TRBV7-2 | ASSLGQSYNEQF
- | 13 | TRBJ2-5 | TRBV7-8 | ASSSEKVGGETQY
- | 12 | TRBJ2-5 | TRBV2 | ASSILAGSETQY
- | 13 | TRBJ1-2 | TRBV10-3 | AIREAGTGGYGYT
- | 13 | TRBJ2-1 | TRBV25-1 | ASTTVQGRGNEQF
- | 10 | TRBJ1-2 | TRBV5-1 | ASSLSAAAYT
- | 11 | TRBJ2-5 | TRBV7-2 | ASSPGIQETQY
- | 14 | TRBJ1-2 | TRBV9 | ASSVEPGVSNYGYT
- | 13 | TRBJ2-5 | TRBV30 | AWSGQGQGGETQY
- | 15 | TRBJ2-7 | TRBV6-2/TRBV6-3 | ASSPGTSGVAAYEQY
- | 13 | TRBJ2-2 | TRBV7-3 | ASTLGGGPPGELF
- | 13 | TRBJ2-1 | TRBV19 | ASTDDRESYNEQF
- | 11 | TRBJ1-5 | TRBV6-6 | ASSYSNRGAQH
- | 13 | TRBJ1-2 | TRBV7-2 | ASSLVPDRGVGYT
- | 11 | TRBJ1-5 | TRBV27 | ASSWGGNQPQH
- | 12 | TRBJ1-1 | TRBV4-2 | ASSQDREDTEAF
- | 11 | TRBJ1-3 | TRBV7-2 | ASSSDPRSAIY
once | 13 | TRBJ2-1 | TRBV15 | ATSREREAYNEQF
- | 13 | TRBJ1-5 | TRBV19 | ASSFGQGASQPQH
- | 15 | TRBJ2-3 | TRBV4-1 | ASSQGGRTGLIDTQY
- | 11 | TRBJ2-5 | TRBV3-1/TRBV3-2 | ASSHESMETQY
- | 11 | TRBJ1-6 | TRBV28 | ASRPGGDSPLH
- | 14 | TRBJ2-5 | TRBV15 | ATSRPGAGDQETQY
- | 14 | TRBJ2-2 | TRBV9 | ASSLGGTSLTGELF
- | 15 | TRBJ1-5 | TRBV19 | ASSTSTGGGGNQPQH
few | 11 | TRBJ2-7 | TRBV30 | AWSARDREKQY
- | 13 | TRBJ1-3 | TRBV19 | ASSEDSLSGNTIY
once | 11 | TRBJ2-1 | TRBV30 | AKSAGGYNEQF
- | 11 | TRBJ1-1 | TRBV5-1 | ASSPSGNTEAF
- | 14 | TRBJ1-3 | TRBV7-2 | ASSQEVRVGGNTIY